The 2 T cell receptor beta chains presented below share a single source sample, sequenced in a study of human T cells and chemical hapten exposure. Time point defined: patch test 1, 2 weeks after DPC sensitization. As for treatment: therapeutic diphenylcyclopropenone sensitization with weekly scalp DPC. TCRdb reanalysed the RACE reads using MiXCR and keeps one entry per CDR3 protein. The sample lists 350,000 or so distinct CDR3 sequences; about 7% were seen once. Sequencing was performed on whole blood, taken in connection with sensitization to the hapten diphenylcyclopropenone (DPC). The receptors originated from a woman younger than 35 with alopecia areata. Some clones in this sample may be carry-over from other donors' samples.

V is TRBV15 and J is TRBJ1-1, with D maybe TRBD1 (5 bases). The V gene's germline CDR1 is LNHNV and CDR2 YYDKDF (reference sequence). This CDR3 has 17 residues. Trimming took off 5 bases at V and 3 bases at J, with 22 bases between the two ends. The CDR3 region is CATSPRGQGAEDTEAFF. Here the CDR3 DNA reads TGTGCCACCAGCCCCCGAGGGCAGGGAGCTGAGGACACTGAAGCTTTCTTT.

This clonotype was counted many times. CDR3 in amino acids: CASSLEGSNQPQHF. In DNA form, the CDR3 reads TGTGCCAGCAGTTTAGAAGGCAGCAATCAGCCCCAGCATTTT. The V call is TRBV12-3 or TRBV12-4, the J call TRBJ1-5; the D is unclear. V dropped 1 base and J dropped 1 base, with 5 bases sitting between them. The CDR3 is 14 amino acids.